Below, 2 T cell receptor beta chains from the same sample are listed, as sequenced in a study of blood T cell repertoires in COVID-19. Generated by immunoSEQ multiplex PCR, the TCRdb table keeps only in-frame clones and is missing some. The sample includes 250,000 or so clones, roughly 89% of them seen just once. The sequenced material came from peripheral blood. These receptors all come from a woman aged 40-49 years who had recovered from COVID-19.

The rearrangement links TRBV6-5 to TRBJ2-1; 12 bases agree with TRBD2. This CDR3 region has 13 residues. V trimming: 6 bases; J trimming: 12 bases; junction bases outside the gene matches: 6. CDR1 is MNHEY, CDR2 SVGAGI, per germline. CDR3 nucleotide sequence: TGTGCCAGCAGCCGGACTAGCGGGGTCCCGCAGTTCTTC. Residues: CASSRTSGVPQFF.

The V and J genes are TRBV5-5 and TRBJ1-2; D unresolved. Trimming left V 0 bases short and J 3 bases short, with 12 bases between. There are 15 residues in the CDR3. CDR1 and CDR2 (germline): SGHKS, YYEKEE (reference sequence). The CDR3 is CASSLDPGLDYGYTF. The CDR3 DNA follows: TGTGCCAGCAGCTTGGACCCCGGGTTAGACTATGGCTACACCTTC.